This TCR beta chain derives from a study of identifying expanded T cells in peripheral blood. General observations from the study: Technical replicates showed around 1.2 changed clones; two weeks 15 to 20; four weeks 19. Approximately two-week clone count variance significantly increased as total template count grew.

A note on this clone: Its antigen remains unidentified.

Healthy donors had no documented immune events, such as infections, while sampled. This CDR3 is built from 14 residues. Germline CDR1 is MNHNS and CDR2 is SASEGT. Deletions cut 0 bases from V and 5 bases from J, with 8 bases between. Method: immunoSEQ multiplex PCR; TCRdb's copy keeps in-frame clones and lacks some. In the table there are 90,000 to 100,000 clones, roughly 90% of which are singletons. What was sequenced was blood. V is TRBV6-1 and J is TRBJ1-5, with D hard to call. The source of this sequence is a person aged 18 to 70 in good health. This CDR3 reads CASSEAMRHQPQHF. DNA for the CDR3: TGTGCCAGCAGTGAAGCCATGAGGCATCAGCCCCAGCATTTT.